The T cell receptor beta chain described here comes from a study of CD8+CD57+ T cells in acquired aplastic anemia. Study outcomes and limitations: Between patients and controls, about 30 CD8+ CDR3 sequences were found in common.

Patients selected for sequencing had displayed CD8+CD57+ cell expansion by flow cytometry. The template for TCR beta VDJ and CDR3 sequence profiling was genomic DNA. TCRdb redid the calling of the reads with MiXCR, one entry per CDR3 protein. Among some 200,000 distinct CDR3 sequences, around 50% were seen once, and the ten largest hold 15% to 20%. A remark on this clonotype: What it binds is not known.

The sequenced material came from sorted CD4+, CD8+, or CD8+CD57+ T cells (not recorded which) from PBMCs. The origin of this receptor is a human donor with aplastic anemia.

The CDR3 sequence: CASRPTFVTGVYGYTF. CDR3 in DNA: TGTGCCAGCAGACCCACGTTTGTTACGGGGGTCTATGGCTACACCTTC. The chain is built from TRBV7-8 and TRBJ1-2; D is possibly TRBD1 (5 bases). Trimming pared 6 bases from V and 4 bases from J, leaving 21 bases between. CDR3 size: 16 residues. CDR1 is SGHVS, CDR2 FQNEAQ, per germline.